This passage covers 32 T cell receptor beta chains from one sample sequenced in a study of cytomegalovirus exposure and HLA in healthy donors. Researchers ran the PCR with 60 Vbeta and 13 Jbeta primers. Sequencing was performed with immunoSEQ multiplex PCR; in TCRdb, only in-frame clones are kept and a portion is missing. The table lists 120,000 to 150,000 clones. What was sequenced was PBMCs. These receptors came from a man aged 40-55 years in good health and CMV-seronegative.

The V call is TRBV2, the J call TRBJ1-4; 7 nucleotides line up with TRBD1. V was pared by 2 bases and J by 0 bases, with 3 bases of the junction left unmatched. Germline CDR1 SNHLY, CDR2 FYNNEI. This CDR3 has 16 amino acids. CDR3: CASSEWQGATNEKLFF. The CDR3 nucleotides are TGTGCCAGCAGTGAATGGCAGGGGGCAACTAATGAAAAACTGTTTTTT.

The V gene is TRBV4-1, the J gene TRBJ1-2, with D possibly being TRBD1 (5 bases). With 1 base removed from V and 8 bases from J, the gap between germline ends came to 14 bases. The CDR3 loop spans 14 amino acids. The germline V gene has CDR1 MGHRA and CDR2 YSYEKL. This CDR3 is CASSQGVGGEGYTF. The CDR3 nucleotides read TGCGCCAGCAGCCAAGGAGTGGGAGGGGAAGGCTACACCTTC.

The chain carries TRBV4-1 and TRBJ2-5; no clear D. TRBJ2-7 explains the end of the DNA better; the J call may be wrong. The germline V gene has CDR1 MGHRA and CDR2 YSYEKL. The CDR3 loop spans 14 amino acids. The CDR3 here is CASSQDPSFYEQYF. The CDR3 region has the DNA TGCGCCAGCAGCCAAGATCCATCCTTCTACGAGCAGTACTTC.

The chain couples TRBV28 to TRBJ1-5, with D tentatively TRBD1 (5 bases). V gave up 3 bases and J gave up 2 bases, with 14 bases separating them. This CDR3 region has 16 residues. CDR1 and CDR2 from the germline V gene are MDHEN and SYDVKM. CDR3: CASSFWAGRGNQPQHF. CDR3 in DNA: TGTGCCAGCAGTTTTTGGGCAGGGCGAGGCAATCAGCCCCAGCATTTT.

The chain has TRBV7-2 and TRBJ1-1; D uncertain. V lost 6 bases and J 2 bases, leaving 13 bases between the germline ends. The CDR3 has 14 amino acids. Germline CDR1 reads SGHTA; CDR2 reads FQGNSA. The CDR3 region is CASRPLWPNTEAFF. For the CDR3, the DNA is TGTGCCAGCAGGCCTCTGTGGCCCAACACTGAAGCTTTCTTT.

For this clone: A read error may account for a junction end that differs from germline. Other DNA sequences in this sample translate to the same CDR3. This rearrangement joins TRBV2 to TRBJ2-7; 9 positions agree with TRBD1. CDR1 and CDR2 (germline): SNHLY, FYNNEI. The CDR3 consists of 16 residues. In nucleotides, the CDR3 is TGTGCCAGCAGGCCCCGAAACAGGGGGCCCACCTACGAGCAATACTTC. Translated: CASRPRNRGPTYEQYF. The full variable domain, completed using reference TRBV2 and TRBJ2-7, is EPEVTQTPSHQVTQMGQEVILRCVPISNHLYFYWYRQILGQKVEFLVSFYNNEISEKSEIFDDQFSVERPDGSNFTLKIRSTKLEDSAMYFCASRPRNRGPTYEQYFGPGTRLTVT.

A remark on this clone: This sample includes further DNA sequences coding for the same CDR3. The chain employs TRBV6-5 and TRBJ1-1; D uncertain. Germline V lookup: CDR1 MNHEY, CDR2 SVGAGI. The CDR3 consists of 13 residues. Trimming removed 0 bases at V and 6 bases at J, with 8 bases between. CDR3 amino acids: CASSYSGVAEAFF. The CDR3 region has the DNA TGTGCCAGCAGTTACTCCGGAGTGGCTGAAGCTTTCTTT.

Here the CDR3 DNA reads TGTGCCAGCAGTTCTCAGCGGGGGGGCTATGGCGAGCAGTACTTC. This codes for CASSSQRGGYGEQYF. The chain links TRBV6-6 to TRBJ2-7; 10 positions agree with TRBD2. The V gene's germline CDR1 is MNHNY and CDR2 SVGAGI (reference sequence). Losses at the gene ends were 4 bases for V and 6 bases for J; bases not matched to a gene: 9. The CDR3 has 15 residues.

This chain connects TRBV4-3 to TRBJ2-2; 10 positions match TRBD2. V gave up 3 bases and J gave up 4 bases; unmatched junction bases: 8. CDR3 length: 17 residues. Germline CDR1 LGHNA, CDR2 YSLEER. The DNA of the CDR3 is TGCGCCAGCAGCCACCTAGCGGGGGACCGAGGCACCGGGGAGCTGTTTTTT. Its translation is CASSHLAGDRGTGELFF.

The rearrangement links TRBV9 to TRBJ2-1, with 9 bases aligning to TRBD2. V lost 0 bases to trimming and J lost 3 bases; unmatched junction nucleotides: 4. This CDR3 is built from 16 residues. Germline CDR1 and CDR2: SGDLS and YYNGEE. The CDR3, as DNA: TGTGCCAGCAGCGTAGAGGAGACTAGCGGCTACAATGAGCAGTTCTTC. It yields the protein CASSVEETSGYNEQFF.

J is TRBJ1-5 and V is TRBV15; no clear D. CDR3 length: 14 amino acids. Trimming pared 0 bases from V and 5 bases from J, leaving 8 bases between. Germline values: CDR1 LNHNV, CDR2 YYDKDF (reference sequence). The CDR3 sequence: CATSRDRTDQPQHF. DNA of the CDR3: TGTGCCACCAGCAGAGACCGGACTGATCAGCCCCAGCATTTT.

Here the CDR3 DNA reads TGTGCCAGCAGCTTAGATGGAGAATATAGCAATCAGCCCCAGCATTTT. As protein: CASSLDGEYSNQPQHF. The V and J genes are TRBV7-9 and TRBJ1-5; no clear D. CDR3 length: 16 amino acids. The V end was cut by 1 base, the J end by 0 bases, with 10 bases between. CDR1 is SEHNR, CDR2 FQNEAQ, per germline (reference sequence).

J is TRBJ1-2 and V is TRBV13, with D perhaps matching TRBD1 (6 bases). Per the germline V gene, CDR1 is PRHDT and CDR2 is FYEKMQ (reference sequence). This CDR3 contains 13 residues. Trimming took off 2 bases at V and 8 bases at J, with 12 bases between the two ends. The CDR3, as DNA: TGTGCCAGCAGCTTACGGGGGGCAGAAGGCTACACCTTC. This sequence encodes CASSLRGAEGYTF.

CDR3 sequence reads: CASSLAGGGAVEQYF. The CDR3 DNA is TGTGCCAGCAGCTTGGCCGGCGGGGGGGCCGTCGAGCAGTACTTC. This chain joins TRBV5-4 and TRBJ2-5; 9 bases fit TRBD2. TRBJ2-7 explains the end of the DNA better; the J call may be wrong. CDR1 is SGHNT and CDR2 is YYREEE in the germline V gene (reference sequence). The CDR3 loop spans 15 amino acids.

This chain joins TRBV28 and TRBJ2-2; 8 bases fit TRBD2. Germline CDR1 is MDHEN and CDR2 is SYDVKM. The CDR3 totals 14 residues. The trim removed 8 bases at V and 4 bases at J, leaving 6 bases unmatched. Here the CDR3 reads CASLVGGATGELFF. In DNA, the CDR3 is TGTGCCAGCCTTGTCGGGGGGGCCACCGGGGAGCTGTTTTTT. The full variable domain, rest sourced from reference TRBV28 and TRBJ2-2, is DVKVTQSSRYLVKRTGEKVFLECVQDMDHENMFWYRQDPGLGLRLIYFSYDVKMKEKGDIPEGYSVSREKKERFSLILESASTNQTSMYLCASLVGGATGELFFGEGSRLTVL.

The chain is built from TRBV7-2 and TRBJ1-5, with no clear D. Germline V gene lookup returns CDR1 SGHTA and CDR2 FQGNSA. The CDR3 extends over 15 amino acids. V gave up 1 base and J gave up 4 bases, with 11 bases separating them. The CDR3 bases are TGTGCCAGCAGCTTAGGGAGGGAGCAAAATCAGCCCCAGCATTTT. Amino acids: CASSLGREQNQPQHF.

The chain links TRBV27 to TRBJ1-1; D call uncertain. Germline loops: CDR1 MNHEY, CDR2 SMNVEV (reference sequence). V lost 5 bases and J lost 6, with 13 bases in between. The CDR3 spans 13 residues. The CDR3 nucleotides are TGTGCCAGCAGTATTGAGGGTGCCGCTGAAGCTTTCTTT. It specifies CASSIEGAAEAFF.

The chain joins TRBV2 to TRBJ2-5, with 9 bases that match TRBD1. The trim removed 7 bases at V and 3 bases at J, leaving 3 bases unmatched. Germline V lookup: CDR1 SNHLY, CDR2 FYNNEI. This CDR3 region has 13 residues. CDR3 region: CASKWTGEETQYF. In DNA form, the CDR3 reads TGTGCCAGCAAGTGGACAGGGGAAGAGACCCAGTACTTC.

The chain employs TRBV11-2 and TRBJ1-5, with D tentatively TRBD1 (5 bases). The CDR3 has 13 residues. The germline V gene encodes CDR1 SGHAT and CDR2 FQNNGV. Trimming pared 5 bases from V and 7 bases from J, leaving 12 bases between. The CDR3, as DNA: TGTGCCAGCAGCGAAGACAGATACCAGCCCCAGCATTTT. This sequence encodes CASSEDRYQPQHF.

The chain couples TRBV5-1 to TRBJ2-7; TRBD1 matches 8 bases. J was trimmed by 5 bases and V by 0 bases; bases with no gene match: 10. CDR1 and CDR2 (germline): SGHRS, YFSETQ. The CDR3 runs to 16 residues. The CDR3 DNA is TGCGCCAGCAGCTTGGGTGTAAGGACAGGGACCCACGAGCAGTACTTC. Protein: CASSLGVRTGTHEQYF. Full variable domain (rest looked up from reference TRBV5-1 and TRBJ2-7): KAGVTQTPRYLIKTRGQQVTLSCSPISGHRSVSWYQQTPGQGLQFLFEYFSETQRNKGNFPGRFSGRQFSNSRSEMNVSTLELGDSALYLCASSLGVRTGTHEQYFGPGTRLTVT.

The chain links TRBV18 to TRBJ1-1; 9 bases line up with TRBD1. The V segment lost 1 base and the J segment 4 bases; nucleotides outside the gene matches: 4. Germline V CDR1 and CDR2: KGHSH, LQKENI. The CDR3 has 15 amino acids. CDR3 residues: CASSPQGQGVTEAFF. In DNA, the CDR3 is TGTGCCAGCTCACCACAGGGACAGGGAGTCACTGAAGCTTTCTTT.

The chain links TRBV19 to TRBJ1-2; tentative D call: TRBD1 (6 bases). V lost 3 bases and J 4 bases, leaving 12 bases between the germline ends. Germline V lookup: CDR1 LNHDA, CDR2 SQIVND (reference sequence). The CDR3 is 14 residues long. The CDR3 region is CASSMERTAYGYTF. Here the CDR3 DNA reads TGTGCCAGTAGTATGGAGAGGACAGCCTATGGCTACACCTTC.

The CDR3 DNA is TGTGCCAGCAGTGAAAGGGGCTCCTATAATTCACCCCTCCACTTT. Its protein product is CASSERGSYNSPLHF. This sequence joins TRBV6-1 and TRBJ1-6; maybe TRBD1 (5 bases). The CDR3 runs 15 residues. The V end was cut by 2 bases, the J end by 0 bases, with 5 bases between. Germline V lookup: CDR1 MNHNS, CDR2 SASEGT.

The rearrangement uses TRBV19 and TRBJ2-5, with D hard to call. CDR3 length: 13 residues. The V end lost 3 bases, the J end lost 2 bases, and 7 bases lay between the germline ends. The germline gives CDR1 LNHDA, CDR2 SQIVND (reference sequence). DNA of the CDR3: TGTGCCAGTAGTATCACAGCTCAAGAGACCCAGTACTTC. This translates into CASSITAQETQYF.

The rearrangement uses TRBV28 and TRBJ1-5, with D maybe TRBD1 (5 bases). Germline lookup yields CDR1 MDHEN and CDR2 SYDVKM. V was trimmed by 7 bases and J by 4 bases, leaving 11 bases between them. The CDR3 runs 13 residues. DNA of the CDR3: TGTGCCAGCACCCCCCGGGGGAATCAGCCCCAGCATTTT. Its protein product is CASTPRGNQPQHF.

V usage is TRBV6-5 and J usage is TRBJ2-1; D not resolved. The V gene's germline CDR1 is MNHEY and CDR2 SVGAGI. V shed 2 bases and J shed 2 bases, with 13 bases lying between them. The CDR3 extends over 16 amino acids. DNA of the CDR3: TGTGCCAGCAGTTACCGTCCAACAACCCCCTACAATGAGCAGTTCTTC. It translates to CASSYRPTTPYNEQFF.

The chain employs TRBV5-1 and TRBJ1-6; TRBD1 matches at 7 bases. V dropped 1 base and J dropped 9; count of bases not matched to a gene: 7. Germline V gives CDR1 SGHRS, CDR2 YFSETQ. This CDR3 contains 15 residues. The CDR3 DNA reads TGCGCCAGCAGCTTGTCGCGAGGGGGCGGTTCACCCCTCCACTTT. Residues: CASSLSRGGGSPLHF.

The chain links TRBV21-1 to TRBJ2-5; TRBD1 is the table's D call, not checked against the DNA. TRBV21-1 is marked as a pseudogene. This CDR3 is 17 amino acids long. CDR3 coding DNA: TGTGCCAGCAGCAAAGGCCGTAGGACAGTGGCTCAAGAGACCCAGTACTTC. Amino acids: CASSKGRRTVAQETQYF.

J is TRBJ1-2 and V is TRBV7-2; perhaps TRBD1 as D (6 bases). The V gene lost 5 bases and the J gene lost 2 bases, with 12 bases spanning the gap. The CDR3 runs 14 residues. CDR1 is SGHTA, CDR2 FQGNSA, per germline. CDR3 sequence (DNA): TGTGCCAGCAGCCTTAGTGGACAGAACTATGGCTACACCTTC. Protein: CASSLSGQNYGYTF.

The chain has TRBV2 and TRBJ2-5; 7 positions agree with TRBD2. The CDR3 is 15 residues long. V was pared by 5 bases and J by 4 bases, with 10 bases of the junction left unmatched. Per germline, CDR1 SNHLY and CDR2 FYNNEI. The CDR3 sequence is CASSRLAGSVETQYF. The CDR3, as DNA: TGTGCCAGCAGTAGACTAGCCGGGAGCGTAGAGACCCAGTACTTC.

The chain has TRBV9 and TRBJ1-4, with 7 bases that match TRBD1. Trimming removed 4 bases from V and 8 bases from J; junction bases left unmatched: 11. Germline V CDR1 and CDR2: SGDLS, YYNGEE. The CDR3 spans 15 residues. CDR3 sequence: CASSTTGNLLEKLFF. In nucleotides, the CDR3 is TGTGCCAGCAGCACGACAGGGAATTTATTGGAAAAACTGTTTTTT.

J is TRBJ1-1 and V is TRBV2, with TRBD1 identical over 8 bases. CDR3 length: 12 residues. Unmatched junction bases numbered 6, after V lost 10 bases and J lost 5 bases. Germline assignment: CDR1 SNHLY and CDR2 FYNNEI. DNA for the CDR3: TGTGCCACCAGGACAGGGTTGACTGAAGCTTTCTTT. Protein sequence: CATRTGLTEAFF.